The 8 T cell receptor beta chains below come from one sample, sequenced in a study of beta chain features in type 1 diabetes. Every bit of the isolated RNA underwent reverse transcription, so sequencing read expressed TCRB transcripts. Sequencing used immunoSEQ multiplex PCR; TCRdb keeps in-frame clones, though not all of them. The sample lists 140,000 to 150,000 clones; around 51% were seen once. The sample taken for sequencing was Tregs from blood. The receptors stem from a man younger than 35 in good health.

The rearrangement joins TRBV19 to TRBJ1-1; a weak D match, TRBD1 (5 bases). The CDR3 is 14 amino acids. Between the trimmed V and J ends, which lost 4 bases and 1 base, there was a span of 10 bases. Germline lookup yields CDR1 LNHDA and CDR2 SQIVND (reference sequence). CDR3 loop: CASSRRGGNTEAFF. The DNA for the CDR3 is TGTGCCAGTAGTAGAAGGGGAGGGAACACTGAAGCTTTCTTT.

The chain is built from TRBV30 and TRBJ2-5; maybe TRBD2 (5 bases). CDR1 is GTSNPN and CDR2 is SVGIG in the germline V gene (reference sequence). The V end was cut by 3 bases, the J end by 2 bases, with 7 bases between. CDR3 size: 12 residues. This CDR3 is CAWRDWQETQYF. DNA for the CDR3: TGTGCCTGGAGGGACTGGCAAGAGACCCAGTACTTC.

This chain connects TRBV2 to TRBJ2-3; 14 bases line up with TRBD2. The ends lost 3 bases at V and 2 bases at J; junction bases unmatched: 7. This CDR3 spans 18 amino acids. Per germline, CDR1 SNHLY and CDR2 FYNNEI. The DNA for the CDR3 is TGTGCCAGCAGTGACTGGACTAGCGGGGGGAGGACCACAGATACGCAGTATTTT. It yields the protein CASSDWTSGGRTTDTQYF.

This chain joins TRBV5-1 and TRBJ2-7, with a possible D match to TRBD2 (5 bases). The germline CDR1 and CDR2 sequences are SGHRS and YFSETQ. This CDR3 comprises 13 residues. V was cut by 1 base and J by 5 bases, with 10 bases left in between. This CDR3 is CASSLSWGDEQYF. The CDR3 DNA sequence: TGCGCCAGCAGCTTGAGCTGGGGAGACGAGCAGTACTTC.

J is TRBJ1-6 and V is TRBV7-2; D remains unclear. V was pared by 1 base and J by 4 bases, with 11 bases between. The CDR3 is 16 amino acids. From germline, CDR1 is SGHTA and CDR2 FQGNSA. CDR3 sequence reads: CASSLVGRSYNSPLHF. In nucleotides, the CDR3 is TGTGCCAGCAGCTTAGTCGGGAGGTCGTATAATTCACCCCTCCACTTT.

The chain combines TRBV7-9 with TRBJ2-5, with D unclear. TRBJ2-7 explains the end of the DNA better; the J call may be wrong. The CDR3 contains 14 residues. Looked up from germline, CDR1 is SEHNR and CDR2 is FQNEAQ (reference sequence). Written as DNA, the CDR3 is TGTGCCAGCAGCATGCAATCTATCTCCTACGAGCAGTACTTC. Translation gives CASSMQSISYEQYF.

The chain has TRBV6-6 and TRBJ2-7, with TRBD2 matching 7 bases. The CDR3 consists of 16 residues. Looked up from germline, CDR1 is MNHNY and CDR2 is SVGAGI (reference sequence). V trimming: 1 base; J trimming: 1 base; junction bases outside the gene matches: 7. CDR3 bases: TGTGCCAGCAGTTACTTTCGAGCGGGGAGATCCTACGAGCAGTACTTC. Encoded protein: CASSYFRAGRSYEQYF.

This rearrangement joins TRBV30 to TRBJ2-7, with 7 bases lining up with TRBD1. The CDR3 runs to 12 residues. The V and J ends lost 3 bases and 5 bases, in that order; junction bases with no gene match: 4. The germline V gene has CDR1 GTSNPN and CDR2 SVGIG (reference sequence). For the CDR3, the DNA is TGTGCCTGGAGAGGGGGCGGCCACGAGCAGTACTTC. Its protein product is CAWRGGGHEQYF.